This passage covers 8 T cell receptor beta chains from one sample sequenced in a study of blood T cell repertoires in COVID-19. Clones were sequenced by immunoSEQ multiplex PCR, and TCRdb holds only the in-frame ones, with some missing. The sample lists over 150,000 clones, over 65% occurring once. Material: peripheral blood. The receptors stem from a man aged 55-75 years with acute or convalescent COVID-19.

Ten or more counts support this clone. This chain joins TRBV4-1 and TRBJ2-7, with a tentative D call TRBD1 (5 bases). CDR1 is MGHRA and CDR2 is YSYEKL in the germline V gene. CDR3 length: 14 residues. Trimming took off 5 bases at V and 3 bases at J, with 14 bases between the two ends. The CDR3 DNA follows: TGCGCCAGCAGCGTACAGGCTGATCTCTACGAGCAGTACTTC. Translation gives CASSVQADLYEQYF.

The CDR3 nucleotides are TGTGCCAGCAGCTTATATCTTGGCTACACCTTC. This sequence encodes CASSLYLGYTF. The chain employs TRBV7-9 and TRBJ1-2; D not certain. Germline CDR1 SEHNR, CDR2 FQNEAQ (reference sequence). V was cut by 2 bases and J by 7 bases, with 5 bases left in between. This CDR3 comprises 11 residues.

The CDR3 loop is CAWRGLVRAFF. The DNA of the CDR3 is TGTGCCTGGAGGGGGCTTGTAAGGGCTTTCTTT. This chain links TRBV30 with TRBJ1-1, with a possible D match to TRBD1 (5 bases). CDR3 length: 11 amino acids. V lost 3 bases to trimming and J lost 11 bases, with 13 bases between them. Germline assignment: CDR1 GTSNPN and CDR2 SVGIG (reference sequence).

The gene calls are TRBV5-1 and TRBJ2-7; 10 bases match TRBD1. J lost 1 base, V lost 0 bases, and 10 bases had no gene match. Per germline, CDR1 SGHRS and CDR2 YFSETQ. CDR3 length equals 18 residues. The CDR3 is CASSLGWGQGLRSYEQYF. The CDR3 DNA sequence: TGCGCCAGCAGCTTGGGATGGGGACAGGGGCTAAGGTCCTACGAGCAGTACTTC.

The chain recombines TRBV9 with TRBJ1-2; the D gene is possibly TRBD1 (6 bases). V gave up 3 bases and J gave up 0 bases, with 9 bases separating them. CDR3 size: 14 residues. The V gene's germline CDR1 is SGDLS and CDR2 YYNGEE. This chain's CDR3 is CASSDNRANYGYTF. CDR3 nucleotides: TGTGCCAGCAGCGATAACAGGGCTAACTATGGCTACACCTTC.

This clone was observed once. The J gene is TRBJ1-3, the V gene TRBV27; 8 nucleotides line up with TRBD1. The ends lost 4 bases at V and 8 bases at J; junction bases unmatched: 7. The V gene's germline CDR1 is MNHEY and CDR2 SMNVEV (reference sequence). The CDR3 is made up of 14 amino acids. In nucleotides, the CDR3 is TGTGCCAGCAGTTCGACAGGGGTTGGGTACACCATATATTTT. Protein sequence: CASSSTGVGYTIYF.

This sequence joins TRBV10-2 and TRBJ2-5, with a tentative D call TRBD1 (6 bases). This CDR3 spans 13 amino acids. Trimming removed 6 bases at V and 3 bases at J, with 11 bases between. CDR1 and CDR2 from the germline V gene are WSHSY and SAAADI. CDR3 in amino acids: CASRTGNKETQYF. Here the CDR3 DNA reads TGCGCCAGCAGAACAGGGAATAAAGAGACCCAGTACTTC.

The chain combines TRBV27 with TRBJ1-2; TRBD1 agrees at 9 bases. CDR1 MNHEY and CDR2 SMNVEV come from the germline V gene (reference sequence). V dropped 4 bases and J dropped 8; count of bases not matched to a gene: 11. The CDR3 totals 15 residues. The CDR3 sequence: CASSSTSTGGYGYTF. The CDR3 DNA is TGTGCCAGCAGTTCCACTTCGACAGGGGGTTACGGCTACACCTTC.